Presented here are 24 T cell receptor beta chains from one specimen sequenced in a study of cytomegalovirus exposure and HLA in healthy donors. This PCR relied on a set of 60 Vbeta primers and 13 Jbeta primers. The data were produced by immunoSEQ multiplex PCR, yet TCRdb's version contains in-frame clones alone and is incomplete. Of 150,000 to 200,000 clones listed, 68% are singletons. Specimen: PBMCs. These receptor sequences come from a woman between 40 and 55 years old in good health and CMV-seropositive.

CDR3 residues: CASRSGTLTTYEQYF. The CDR3 region has the DNA TGTGCCAGCCGTTCCGGGACACTTACCACCTACGAGCAGTACTTC. This chain connects TRBV27 to TRBJ2-7; D is possibly TRBD1 (6 bases). V was shortened by 8 bases and J by 2 bases, with 19 bases between the two germline ends. CDR3 length: 15 amino acids. The germline CDR1 and CDR2 sequences are MNHEY and SMNVEV (reference sequence).

This sequence joins TRBV6-5 and TRBJ1-2; 8 bases align to TRBD1. After removal of 7 bases from V and 5 bases from J, the junction contained 9 bases not matched to a gene. CDR3 length equals 14 residues. From germline, CDR1 is MNHEY and CDR2 SVGAGI. The DNA for the CDR3 is TGTGCCAGCATGGGGGCAGGGGGCGCTTATGGCTACACCTTC. Protein product: CASMGAGGAYGYTF.

CDR3 region: CASSLGLGTQYF. The DNA of the CDR3 is TGTGCCAGCAGTTTAGGACTGGGGACCCAGTACTTC. The rearrangement joins TRBV6-5 to TRBJ2-5; D might be TRBD2 (5 bases). This CDR3 comprises 12 residues. Trimming took off 4 bases at V and 7 bases at J, with 10 bases between the two ends. The V gene's germline CDR1 is MNHEY and CDR2 SVGAGI.

The V and J genes are TRBV6-5 and TRBJ1-3, with 9 nucleotides matching TRBD1. In germline, CDR1 is MNHEY, CDR2 SVGAGI. There are 15 residues in the CDR3. With V trimmed by 5 bases and J by 2 bases, 4 bases remained unmatched. The CDR3 DNA sequence: TGTGCCAGCAGTGGAACAGGGGGCGCTGGAAACACCATATATTTT. Its translation is CASSGTGGAGNTIYF.

About this clone: Relative to the germline gene, one junction end is altered; a read error may explain this. The V gene is TRBV6-6, the J gene TRBJ1-5; D is perhaps TRBD1 (6 bases). Germline V gene data show CDR1 as MNHNY and CDR2 as SVGAGI (reference sequence). This CDR3 is built from 14 residues. CDR3 DNA: TGTGCCAGCAGTCGGACAGAGAATAATCAGCCCCAGAATTTT. It codes for CASSRTENNQPQNF.

This clone turned up a few times. The CDR3 DNA sequence: TGTGCCAGCAGCCTTACGCGGGAGCTTTCGGAGACCCAGTACTTC. Translated: CASSLTRELSETQYF. The chain carries TRBV7-3 and TRBJ2-5; 7 nucleotides agree with TRBD2. J gave up 5 bases and V 5 bases, and 11 bases lay outside the gene matches. From germline, CDR1 is SGHTA and CDR2 FQGTGA. This CDR3 has 15 residues.

The CDR3 DNA is TGTGCCAGCAGCGGAAGCGGGGGGGTTCGCGAGCAGTTCTTC. It codes for CASSGSGGVREQFF. V gene TRBV27 combines with J gene TRBJ2-1, with 10 bases that match TRBD2. After removal of 6 bases from V and 10 bases from J, the junction contained 9 bases not matched to a gene. CDR3 length: 14 amino acids. Germline CDR1 MNHEY, CDR2 SMNVEV (reference sequence).

The sample holds a few counts of this clone. The chain uses TRBV7-9 and TRBJ2-2; 7 positions match TRBD2. In germline, CDR1 is SEHNR, CDR2 FQNEAQ (reference sequence). This CDR3 contains 17 residues. Trimming at V came to 2 bases and at J to 4 bases, leaving 10 bases not matched to a gene. The CDR3 DNA is TGTGCCAGCAGCTTATGGGACTGGCGGGGGAGCACCGGGGAGCTGTTTTTT. This sequence encodes CASSLWDWRGSTGELFF. Combining the CDR3 with reference TRBV7-9 and TRBJ2-2 gives the whole variable domain DTGVSQNPRHKITKRGQNVTFRCDPISEHNRLYWYRQTLGQGPEFLTYFQNEAQLEKSRLLSDRFSAERPKGSFSTLEIQRTEQGDSAMYLCASSLWDWRGSTGELFFGEGSRLTVL.

This clone was detected only a few times. The chain carries TRBV10-3 and TRBJ2-5; 7 bases are shared with TRBD2. Trimming took 4 bases from V and 1 from J; bases not matched to a gene: 18. Germline CDR1 ENHRY, CDR2 SYGVKD. The CDR3 runs to 19 residues. CDR3 bases: TGTGCCATCAGTGCCGCGTACGCGCGGGAGCCGGGTTCCCAAGAGACCCAGTACTTC. It specifies CAISAAYAREPGSQETQYF.

V is TRBV15 and J is TRBJ2-1; 13 positions match TRBD2. CDR1 LNHNV and CDR2 YYDKDF come from the germline V gene (reference sequence). J was trimmed by 13 bases and V by 4 bases; bases with no gene match: 4. The CDR3 is 13 residues long. This chain's CDR3 is CATSKTSGGTQFF. CDR3 nucleotides: TGTGCCACCAGCAAGACTAGCGGGGGGACCCAGTTCTTC.

V and J are TRBV19 and TRBJ1-2, with 10 positions matching TRBD1. V shed 9 bases, J shed 2 bases, and the junction held 9 bases outside the gene matches. CDR1 LNHDA and CDR2 SQIVND come from the germline V gene (reference sequence). The CDR3 runs 15 residues. CDR3 sequence reads: CASQRGTGANYGYTF. The CDR3 region has the DNA TGTGCCAGCCAACGGGGGACAGGGGCGAACTATGGCTACACCTTC.

CDR3 DNA: TGTGCCAGCAGTTTGGACGGGAGGGCCCCCCAAGAGACCCAGTACTTC. Protein sequence: CASSLDGRAPQETQYF. The chain carries TRBV28 and TRBJ2-5; 8 bases map to TRBD2. Germline V CDR1 and CDR2: MDHEN, SYDVKM. V shed 3 bases and J 1 base; nucleotides not matched to a gene: 7. This CDR3 has 16 residues.

V and J are TRBV5-1 and TRBJ1-2; D unresolved. CDR3 length: 13 residues. V lost 0 bases to trimming and J lost 8 bases, with 11 bases between them. In germline, CDR1 is SGHRS, CDR2 YFSETQ. DNA of the CDR3: TGCGCCAGCAGCTTGGAGAAGGGAGGGGGCTACACCTTC. Translation gives CASSLEKGGGYTF.

The J gene is TRBJ2-1, the V gene TRBV9; 10 bases line up with TRBD1. The germline CDR1 and CDR2 sequences are SGDLS and YYNGEE. Trimming removed 4 bases from V and 8 bases from J; junction bases left unmatched: 12. This CDR3 region has 16 residues. CDR3 nucleotides: TGTGCCAGCAGCCCTAGCGACAGGGGGCGCGGACATGAGCAGTTCTTC. Its translation is CASSPSDRGRGHEQFF. Supplemented by reference TRBV9 and TRBJ2-1, the full variable domain reads DSGVTQTPKHLITATGQRVTLRCSPRSGDLSVYWYQQSLDQGLQFLIQYYNGEERAKGNILERFSAQQFPDLHSELNLSSLELGDSALYFCASSPSDRGRGHEQFFGPGTRLTVL.

The V and J genes are TRBV27 and TRBJ1-2; D not resolved. The CDR3 sequence is 14 residues long. V lost 2 bases and J 2 bases, leaving 9 bases between the germline ends. Germline CDR1 is MNHEY and CDR2 is SMNVEV (reference sequence). The CDR3 loop reads CASSLGSGNYGYTF. In DNA form, the CDR3 reads TGTGCCAGCAGTTTAGGTTCAGGAAACTATGGCTACACCTTC.

The rearrangement uses TRBV2 and TRBJ1-1, with 7 bases fitting TRBD1. V shed 5 bases and J 5 bases; nucleotides not matched to a gene: 8. Germline CDR1 and CDR2: SNHLY and FYNNEI. The CDR3 is 14 amino acids. The CDR3 loop is CASSLQGRDTEAFF. The CDR3 nucleotides read TGTGCCAGCAGTTTACAGGGGAGAGATACTGAAGCTTTCTTT.

This rearrangement joins TRBV19 to TRBJ1-5; TRBD1 is a possible D gene (6 bases). Trimming took off 6 bases at V and 5 bases at J, with 14 bases between the two ends. This CDR3 has 14 residues. CDR1 and CDR2 from the germline V gene are LNHDA and SQIVND (reference sequence). For the CDR3, the DNA is TGTGCCAGTAGGACAGGAAGATTCGATCAGCCCCAGCATTTT. It is translated as CASRTGRFDQPQHF.

The V gene is TRBV7-2, the J gene TRBJ2-6; 7 nucleotides agree with TRBD2. CDR1 and CDR2 from the germline V gene are SGHTA and FQGNSA. V shed 1 base and J 0 bases; nucleotides not matched to a gene: 3. This CDR3 contains 17 residues. The CDR3 sequence: CASSLGRGSSGANVLTF. In DNA, the CDR3 is TGTGCCAGCAGCTTAGGGCGGGGGAGCTCTGGGGCCAACGTCCTGACTTTC.

The rearrangement uses TRBV9 and TRBJ2-1; 8 bases fit TRBD2. V was pared by 3 bases and J by 0 bases, with 5 bases of the junction left unmatched. Germline CDR1 and CDR2: SGDLS and YYNGEE. This CDR3 region has 16 residues. CDR3 sequence reads: CASSEKRESSYNEQFF. As DNA, the CDR3 is TGTGCCAGCAGCGAGAAGCGGGAGAGCTCCTACAATGAGCAGTTCTTC. The full variable domain, rest sourced from reference TRBV9 and TRBJ2-1, is DSGVTQTPKHLITATGQRVTLRCSPRSGDLSVYWYQQSLDQGLQFLIQYYNGEERAKGNILERFSAQQFPDLHSELNLSSLELGDSALYFCASSEKRESSYNEQFFGPGTRLTVL.

The chain couples TRBV6-5 to TRBJ2-5; 7 bases fit TRBD1. This CDR3 is built from 15 residues. Germline values: CDR1 MNHEY, CDR2 SVGAGI. V shed 0 bases and J 3 bases; nucleotides not matched to a gene: 4. This chain's CDR3 is CASSYSIQGKETQYF. CDR3 sequence (DNA): TGTGCCAGCAGTTACTCGATACAGGGGAAAGAGACCCAGTACTTC.

This chain links TRBV19 with TRBJ2-1, with TRBD1 identical over 8 bases. Germline lookup yields CDR1 LNHDA and CDR2 SQIVND (reference sequence). CDR3 length: 16 amino acids. The trim removed 5 bases at V and 2 bases at J, leaving 8 bases unmatched. The CDR3 DNA sequence: TGTGCCAGTAGTCCCCCCGACAGGGGAGCCTACAATGAGCAGTTCTTC. Encoded protein: CASSPPDRGAYNEQFF.

The chain couples TRBV29-1 to TRBJ2-3; 10 bases are shared with TRBD1. With 8 bases clipped from V and 3 bases from J, the junction kept 5 bases outside the gene matches. Germline assignment: CDR1 SQVTM and CDR2 ANQGSEA. The CDR3 is 13 residues long. This chain's CDR3 is CSLTGGLTDTQYF. In DNA, the CDR3 is TGCAGCTTGACAGGGGGCTTAACAGATACGCAGTATTTT.

The rearrangement links TRBV27 to TRBJ1-1; D is uncertain. CDR1 MNHEY and CDR2 SMNVEV come from the germline V gene (reference sequence). Trimming cost V 2 bases and J 4 bases, with 14 bases left between them. The CDR3 totals 15 residues. The chain's CDR3 is CASSLNPGVSTEAFF. The CDR3 DNA sequence: TGTGCCAGCAGTTTAAACCCGGGTGTAAGCACTGAAGCTTTCTTT.

This clone was seen a few times. The chain is built from TRBV6-5 and TRBJ2-7, with a possible D match to TRBD1 (5 bases). This CDR3 has 13 amino acids. From germline, CDR1 is MNHEY and CDR2 SVGAGI. The V end was cut by 2 bases, the J end by 1 base, with 6 bases between. The chain's CDR3 is CASSYQGSYEQYF. The CDR3 region has the DNA TGTGCCAGCAGTTACCAGGGTTCCTACGAGCAGTACTTC.